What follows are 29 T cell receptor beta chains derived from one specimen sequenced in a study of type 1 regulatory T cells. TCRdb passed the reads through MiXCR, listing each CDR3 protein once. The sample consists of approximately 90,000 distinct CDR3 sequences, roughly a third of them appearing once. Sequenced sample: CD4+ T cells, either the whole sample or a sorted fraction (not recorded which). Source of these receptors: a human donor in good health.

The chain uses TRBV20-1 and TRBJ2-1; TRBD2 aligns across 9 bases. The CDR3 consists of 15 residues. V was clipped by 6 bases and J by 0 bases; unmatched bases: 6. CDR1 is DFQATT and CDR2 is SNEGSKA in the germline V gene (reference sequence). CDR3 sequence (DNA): TGCAGTGCGGAAAATAGCGGGGGCTCCTACAATGAGCAGTTCTTC. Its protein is CSAENSGGSYNEQFF.

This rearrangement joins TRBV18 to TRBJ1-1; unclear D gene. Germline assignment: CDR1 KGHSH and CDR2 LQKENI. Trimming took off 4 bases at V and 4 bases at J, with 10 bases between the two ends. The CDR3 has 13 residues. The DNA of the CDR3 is TGTGCCAGCTCACTGAGACAAATCACTGAAGCTTTCTTT. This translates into CASSLRQITEAFF.

CDR3: CASSQDEPDTQYF. The CDR3 DNA reads as TGCGCCAGCAGCCAAGATGAGCCAGATACGCAGTATTTT. The V and J genes are TRBV4-3 and TRBJ2-3, with D unresolved. The CDR3 runs 13 residues. Looked up from germline, CDR1 is LGHNA and CDR2 is YSLEER. V was shortened by 0 bases and J by 4 bases, with 5 bases between the two germline ends.

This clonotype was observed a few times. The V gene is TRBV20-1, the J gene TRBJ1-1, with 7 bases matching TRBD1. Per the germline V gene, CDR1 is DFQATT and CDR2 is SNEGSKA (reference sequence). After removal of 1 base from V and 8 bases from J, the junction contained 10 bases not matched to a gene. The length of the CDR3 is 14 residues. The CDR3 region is CSARVPPGGLEAFF. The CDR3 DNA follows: TGCAGTGCTAGAGTCCCCCCAGGGGGGCTGGAAGCTTTCTTT.

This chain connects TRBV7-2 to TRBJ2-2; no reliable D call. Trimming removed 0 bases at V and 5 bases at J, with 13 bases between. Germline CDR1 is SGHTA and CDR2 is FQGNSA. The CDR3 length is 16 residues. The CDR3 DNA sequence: TGTGCCAGCAGCTTAGCTATGTTGTCTACAACCGGGGAGCTGTTTTTT. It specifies CASSLAMLSTTGELFF.

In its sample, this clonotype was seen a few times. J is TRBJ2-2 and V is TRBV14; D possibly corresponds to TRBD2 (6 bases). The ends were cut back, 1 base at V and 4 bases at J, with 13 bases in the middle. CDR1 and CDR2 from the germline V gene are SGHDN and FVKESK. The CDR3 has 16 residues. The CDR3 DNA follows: TGTGCCAGCAGCCAAGCTATGTGGGGAGGCACCGGGGAGCTGTTTTTT. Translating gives CASSQAMWGGTGELFF.

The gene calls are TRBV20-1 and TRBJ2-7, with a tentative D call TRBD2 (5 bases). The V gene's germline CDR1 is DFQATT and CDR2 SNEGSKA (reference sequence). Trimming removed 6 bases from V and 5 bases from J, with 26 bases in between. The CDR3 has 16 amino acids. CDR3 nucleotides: TGCAGTGCCTACTCCCCGGACGGCCCCCCGGGAAACGAGCAGTACTTC. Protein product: CSAYSPDGPPGNEQYF.

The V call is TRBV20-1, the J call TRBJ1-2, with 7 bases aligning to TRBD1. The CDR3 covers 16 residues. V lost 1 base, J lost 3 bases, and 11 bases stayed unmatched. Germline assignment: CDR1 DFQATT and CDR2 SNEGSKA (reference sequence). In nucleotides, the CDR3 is TGCAGTGCTAGAGTTGGCGAAGGGACAGTACACTATGGCTACACCTTC. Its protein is CSARVGEGTVHYGYTF.

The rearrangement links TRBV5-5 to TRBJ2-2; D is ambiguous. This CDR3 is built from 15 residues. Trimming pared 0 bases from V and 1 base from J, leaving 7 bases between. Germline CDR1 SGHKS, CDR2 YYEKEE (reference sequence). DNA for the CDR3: TGTGCCAGCAGCTTGGTTGCCGTGAACACCGGGGAGCTGTTTTTT. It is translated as CASSLVAVNTGELFF.

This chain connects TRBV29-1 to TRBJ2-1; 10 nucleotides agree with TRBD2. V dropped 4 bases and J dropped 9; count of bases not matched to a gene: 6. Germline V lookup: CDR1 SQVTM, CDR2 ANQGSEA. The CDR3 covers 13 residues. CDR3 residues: CSVVIAGGGEQFF. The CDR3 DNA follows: TGCAGCGTTGTGATAGCGGGAGGTGGTGAGCAGTTCTTC.

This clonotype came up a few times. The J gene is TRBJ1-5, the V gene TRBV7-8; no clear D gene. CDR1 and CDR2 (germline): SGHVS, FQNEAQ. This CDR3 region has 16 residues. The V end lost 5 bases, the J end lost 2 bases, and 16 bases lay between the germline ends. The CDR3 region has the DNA TGTGCCAGCAGCGAAATGAGGAGTGTGGGCAATCAGCCCCAGCATTTT. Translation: CASSEMRSVGNQPQHF.

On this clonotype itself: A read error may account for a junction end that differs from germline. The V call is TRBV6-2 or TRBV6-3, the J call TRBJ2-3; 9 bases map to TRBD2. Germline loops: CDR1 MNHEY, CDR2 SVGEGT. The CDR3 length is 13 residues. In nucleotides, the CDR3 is TGTGCCAGCAGAGGAACCGGGACTAGCCACAACCATTTT. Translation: CASRGTGTSHNHF.

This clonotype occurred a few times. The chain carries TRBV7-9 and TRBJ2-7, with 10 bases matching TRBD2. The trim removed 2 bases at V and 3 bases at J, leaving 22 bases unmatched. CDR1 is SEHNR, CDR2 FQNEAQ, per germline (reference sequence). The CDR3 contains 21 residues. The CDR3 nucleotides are TGTGCCAGCAGCTTAAGCCTTTCTAGCGGGAGTGTACCCAAACTAAACTACGAGCAGTACTTC. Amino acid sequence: CASSLSLSSGSVPKLNYEQYF. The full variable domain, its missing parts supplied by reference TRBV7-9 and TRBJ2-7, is DTGVSQNPRHKITKRGQNVTFRCDPISEHNRLYWYRQTLGQGPEFLTYFQNEAQLEKSRLLSDRFSAERPKGSFSTLEIQRTEQGDSAMYLCASSLSLSSGSVPKLNYEQYFGPGTRLTVT.

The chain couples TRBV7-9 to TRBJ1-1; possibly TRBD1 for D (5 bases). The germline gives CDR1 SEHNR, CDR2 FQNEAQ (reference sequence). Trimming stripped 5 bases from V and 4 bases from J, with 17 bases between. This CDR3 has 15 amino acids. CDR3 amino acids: CASSHRRTQGTEAFF. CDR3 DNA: TGTGCCAGCAGCCATCGACGCACCCAGGGCACTGAAGCTTTCTTT.

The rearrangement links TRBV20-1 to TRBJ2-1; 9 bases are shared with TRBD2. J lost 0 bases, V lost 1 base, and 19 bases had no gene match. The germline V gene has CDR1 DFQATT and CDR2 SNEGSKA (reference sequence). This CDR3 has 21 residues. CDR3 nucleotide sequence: TGCAGTGCTAGAGTTCGCCGGGGGAGCGGGAGGCTTCCGAGCTCCTACAATGAGCAGTTCTTC. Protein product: CSARVRRGSGRLPSSYNEQFF.

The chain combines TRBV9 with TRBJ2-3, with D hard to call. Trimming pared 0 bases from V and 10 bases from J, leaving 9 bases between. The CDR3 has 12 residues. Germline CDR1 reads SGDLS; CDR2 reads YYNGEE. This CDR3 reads CASSVEGIPQYF. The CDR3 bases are TGTGCCAGCAGCGTAGAGGGCATCCCGCAGTATTTT.

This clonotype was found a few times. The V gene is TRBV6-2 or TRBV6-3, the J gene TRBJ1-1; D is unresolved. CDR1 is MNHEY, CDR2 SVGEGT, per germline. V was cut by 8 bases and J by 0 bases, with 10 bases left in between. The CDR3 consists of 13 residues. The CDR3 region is CASGRFMNTEAFF. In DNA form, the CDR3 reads TGTGCCAGCGGGAGATTCATGAACACTGAAGCTTTCTTT.

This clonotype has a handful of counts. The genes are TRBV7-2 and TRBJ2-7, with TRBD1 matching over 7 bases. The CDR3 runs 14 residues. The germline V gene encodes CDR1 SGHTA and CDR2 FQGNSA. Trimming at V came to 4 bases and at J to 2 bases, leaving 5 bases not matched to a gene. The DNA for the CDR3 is TGTGCCAGCAGCTCAGAGACAGGGACCTACGAGCAGTACTTC. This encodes CASSSETGTYEQYF.

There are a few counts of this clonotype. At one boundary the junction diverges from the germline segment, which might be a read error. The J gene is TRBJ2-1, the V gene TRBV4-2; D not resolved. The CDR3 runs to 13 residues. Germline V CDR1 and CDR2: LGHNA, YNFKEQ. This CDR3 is CASSQDKSHEQFF. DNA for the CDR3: TGCGCCAGCAGCCAAGATAAGTCCCATGAGCAGTTCTTC.

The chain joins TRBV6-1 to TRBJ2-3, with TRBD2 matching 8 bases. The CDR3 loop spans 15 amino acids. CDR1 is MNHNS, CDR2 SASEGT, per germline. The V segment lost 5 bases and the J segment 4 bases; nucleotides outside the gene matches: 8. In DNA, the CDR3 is TGTGCCAGCAGTTCCGAGCGGGAGCTCGCAGATACGCAGTATTTT. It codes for CASSSERELADTQYF.

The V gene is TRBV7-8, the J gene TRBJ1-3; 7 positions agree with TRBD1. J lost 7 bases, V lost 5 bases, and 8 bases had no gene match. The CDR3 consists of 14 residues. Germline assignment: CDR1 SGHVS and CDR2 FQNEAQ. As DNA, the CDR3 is TGTGCCAGCAGCGCGACAGGGTTTGGGAACACCATATATTTT. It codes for CASSATGFGNTIYF.

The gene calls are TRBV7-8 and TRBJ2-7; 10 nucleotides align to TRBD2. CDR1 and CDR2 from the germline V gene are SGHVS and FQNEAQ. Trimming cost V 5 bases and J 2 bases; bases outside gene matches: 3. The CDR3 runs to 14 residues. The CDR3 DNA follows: TGTGCCAGCAGCCTTGGACTAGCGGCCTACGAGCAGTACTTC. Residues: CASSLGLAAYEQYF.

CDR3 region: CASSRVTTSTDTQYF. DNA for the CDR3: TGTGCCAGCAGCCGCGTCACGACTAGCACAGATACGCAGTATTTT. The V gene is TRBV3-1, the J gene TRBJ2-3, with no clear D. Trimming removed 4 bases at V and 0 bases at J, with 11 bases between. CDR3 length: 15 amino acids. CDR1 is LGHDT and CDR2 is YNNKEL in the germline V gene (reference sequence).

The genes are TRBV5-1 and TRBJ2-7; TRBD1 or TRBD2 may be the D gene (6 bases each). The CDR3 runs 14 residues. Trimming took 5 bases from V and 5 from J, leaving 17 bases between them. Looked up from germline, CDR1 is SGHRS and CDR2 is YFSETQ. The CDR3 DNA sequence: TGCGCCAGCAGTGCCGGGGGCAGGGCGGACGAGCAGTACTTC. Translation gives CASSAGGRADEQYF.

The CDR3 loop is CASSTPTGNQETQYF. Here the CDR3 DNA reads TGTGCCAGCAGCACTCCGACAGGAAACCAAGAGACCCAGTACTTC. V is TRBV5-4 and J is TRBJ2-5, with D perhaps matching TRBD1 (6 bases). Germline V lookup: CDR1 SGHNT, CDR2 YYREEE (reference sequence). The CDR3 runs to 15 residues. Trimming shortened V by 4 bases and J by 0 bases, and 13 bases separated the two germline ends.

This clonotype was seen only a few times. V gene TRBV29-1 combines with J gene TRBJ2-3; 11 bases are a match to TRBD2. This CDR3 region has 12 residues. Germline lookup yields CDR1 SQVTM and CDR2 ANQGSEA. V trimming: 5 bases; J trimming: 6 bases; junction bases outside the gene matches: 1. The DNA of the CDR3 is TGCAGCGTTCGGACTAGCGGGGATACGCAGTATTTT. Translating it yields CSVRTSGDTQYF.

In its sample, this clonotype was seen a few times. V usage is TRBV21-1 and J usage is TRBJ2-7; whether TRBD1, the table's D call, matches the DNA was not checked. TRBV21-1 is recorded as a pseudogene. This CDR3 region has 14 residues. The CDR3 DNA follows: TGTGCCAGCACCCCTGGCGGGACCCTCTACGAGCAGTACTTC. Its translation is CASTPGGTLYEQYF.

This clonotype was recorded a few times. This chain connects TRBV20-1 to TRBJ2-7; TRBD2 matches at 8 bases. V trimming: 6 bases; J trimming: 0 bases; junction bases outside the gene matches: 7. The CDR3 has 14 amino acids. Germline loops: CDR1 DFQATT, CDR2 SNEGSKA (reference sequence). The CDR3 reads CSAPSAGDSYEQYF. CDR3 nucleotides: TGCAGTGCCCCCTCAGCGGGGGACTCCTACGAGCAGTACTTC.

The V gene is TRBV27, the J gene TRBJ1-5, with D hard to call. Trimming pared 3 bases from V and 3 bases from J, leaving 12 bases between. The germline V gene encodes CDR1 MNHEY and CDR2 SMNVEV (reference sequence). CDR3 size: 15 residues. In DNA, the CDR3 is TGTGCCAGCAGTTTTAGTTCAAGGGTCAATCAGCCCCAGCATTTT. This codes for CASSFSSRVNQPQHF.